This TCR beta chain appears in the sequencing data of a study of cytomegalovirus exposure and HLA in healthy donors (dated by TCRdb to about 2017). Background for the entire study: An earlier analysis of approximately 640 of the donors reported about 250 Gb of sequence data and 100 million to 140 million unique TCR beta sequences from roughly 200 million T cells. An earlier analysis of 500 to 750 of the donors applied high-throughput TCR beta sequencing to assess whether each TCR beta V gene segment acted as functional or pseudogenic. On average, roughly 200,000 unique TCR beta nucleotide sequences were sequenced per donor among some 420 genotyped donors of the cohort, with 15% to 20% of those sequences being non-productive. Class I and class II HLA loci were covered by the typing at four-digit resolution. The study combined high-throughput TCR immunosequencing, statistical association of individual TCRs with disease status, and machine learning to predict cytomegalovirus infection status. Typing coverage differed by locus: A, B, C, DRB1 and DQB1 were typed in about 620-630 donors, DQA1 in roughly 510, DPA1 in nearly 610, and DPB1 in approximately 450. The aim of the study was to test whether cataloging public T cell receptors could identify signatures of past pathogen exposure. The study profiled the T cell repertoires of under 850 subjects by immunosequencing and related them to cytomegalovirus serostatus. In a later analysis, previously published TCR beta repertoires from hundreds of donors were re-analyzed and high-resolution HLA genotyping was added so that TCR occurrence patterns could be studied. Besides the first cohort of approximately 670 subjects, a separate validation cohort made up of 120 different subjects was used. The later analysis used no new phenotypic data to find candidate immune exposures, relying instead on TCR beta sequences and their occurrence across donors. In a later genetic analysis, genome-wide SNP genotypes for about three fifths of the roughly 670 donors were used, and that subset was treated as a discovery cohort. All discovery cohort repertoires had been generated on a single sequencing platform. Donor age, sex, ethnicity and CMV serostatus were compiled together with the repertoire data. Roughly 300 gigabases of sequencing data and 78 million or so unique TCR sequences were included in an early release covering roughly 600 HLA-typed donors. Of the 398 genotyped donors, roughly 80% fell in the genetic ancestry cluster associated with self-reported Caucasian donors. Because of strong linkage in the cohort, roughly five DR-DQ haplotypes were treated as single units for association and clustering.

Library creation used the immunoSEQ multiplex PCR assay. A mixture of 60 forward primers for TCR Vbeta segments and 13 reverse primers for TCR Jbeta segments was used in the multiplex PCR. The CDR3 region of rearranged TCR beta genes was amplified from genomic DNA by a multiplex PCR assay. The amplified TCR beta libraries were sequenced on the Illumina HiSeq System as 87-base-pair reads. The authors' analysis ran thus. A later analysis counted about 80 million unique TCR beta chains across the 550 to 750 repertoires, and 10 million to 12 million of these chains were shared by at least two donors. Raw reads were error-corrected and collapsed into unique sequences by a nearest-neighbor algorithm in which closely related sequences were merged to remove PCR and sequencing errors. To assign V, D and J gene segments, CDR3 sequences were aligned to IMGT reference sequences. For a sequence to be retained, a match of at least six nucleotides to both a V gene segment and a J gene segment was required. Rearrangements were called productive when the CDR3 lacked stop codons and stayed in frame with V and J; all others were non-productive. Following IMGT convention, CDR3 was defined as the stretch from the second conserved V-encoded cysteine up to the conserved J-encoded phenylalanine. The earlier analysis of a few hundred of the donors excluded sequences that lacked an unambiguous match to a single V gene segment. In an earlier analysis of 500 to 750 of the donors, V segments were called functional above 56.7% productive rearrangements and were called segregating when the between-donor standard deviation exceeded 5%. A statistical classification framework was developed to diagnose cytomegalovirus status using the catalog of TCR beta chain sequences. V and J gene assignment, in a later analysis, came from comparing TCR nucleotide sequences with IMGT/GENE-DB human TR gene sequences. The TCRdist pipeline was used in a later analysis to assign CDR3 sequences and most-parsimonious VDJ recombination scenarios. In a later analysis, each TCR beta chain was defined by its CDR3 amino acid sequence together with its V-gene family, and reads without a unique V-gene family were excluded. As a way to deal with suspected cross-contamination and a sequencing artifact, a later analysis dropped over 550 nucleotide sequences that were highly shared and had low generation probability. In a later analysis, a clonal expansion index for each public chain was calculated from normalized within-repertoire ranks of inferred template counts. A later analysis computed generation probabilities with a VDJ recombination model fitted to out-of-frame rearrangements, and checked the results against IGoR. In a later analysis, TCR-TCR, TCR-HLA and TCR-CMV co-occurrence was scored with hypergeometric tests, and a repertoire-size bias correction was applied to TCR pairs. To estimate false discovery rates, a later analysis permuted the HLA or CMV assignments 20 times. In a later analysis, co-occurring TCRs were grouped with DBSCAN, and TCRdist sequence similarity was added when clustering was performed within HLA-allele-positive subsets. Repertoires with fewer than 30,000 or more than 120,000 public chains, plus five repertoires with anomalous nucleotide sharing, were excluded from co-occurrence clustering. Imported from immuneACCESS, the table was reduced by TCRdb to in-frame sequences with V and J called. These copies leave out some clones; in studies compared against another copy, an unresolved V gene accounts for under half, and the cause of the remainder is not known. D and trimming come from the DNA, and the V and J calls and clone size come from that table. The sample contains 100,000 or so clones, approximately 72% of them found a single time. 1.5% to 2% of the sample is in the top ten clones.

At the junction V is shortened by 4 bases and J by 1 base, with 14 bases in between. The CDR3 runs 15 amino acids, cysteine and phenylalanine included. Only CDR3 DNA remains: 45 bases, in frame from the first base. The germline V gene (reference sequence) gives CDR1 as SEHNR and CDR2 as FQNEAQ. The cohort was made up of 500 to 850 healthy bone marrow donors. All cohort members were sampled while nominally healthy, although unrecorded immune exposures were likely present. The donor was CMV seronegative and belonged to the group of 320 or so seronegative cohort members. A peripheral blood sample was collected from each donor, and TCR beta sequencing was performed on peripheral blood mononuclear cells. Genomic DNA extraction from the blood cell samples was performed with the Qiagen DNeasy Blood Extraction Kit. The investigation overall reported the following: A later analysis associated approximately 17,000 TCR beta sequences with specific HLA alleles at a false discovery rate of 0.05. Three of the identified cytomegalovirus-associated TCR beta chains were confirmed in vitro to be specific for cytomegalovirus antigens. Some IMGT-functional V segments, including TRBV6-2 and TRBV6-3, could not be told apart with the 87-base-pair reads, so those segments were excluded. When HLA alleles, especially DR and DQ, strongly co-occurred, TCR associations were difficult to assign to individual alleles. A group of highly shared sequence variants was considered likely to be a technical artifact of the sequencing pipeline. A further reported finding was that TCR beta sequences accurately predicted the HLA-A and HLA-B alleles for most subjects in the first cohort. The authors suggested that the approach could potentially be generalized to other disease states and immunological phenotypes. Several of the top co-occurrence clusters appeared to be linked to parvovirus B19, influenza, CMV and Epstein-Barr virus, according to a later analysis. Presence/absence analyses assumed roughly uniform sequencing depth across donors, an assumption that may not hold. For the cohort, immune exposure information was limited to CMV serostatus. The study listed 150 to 200 TCR beta chains as associated with cytomegalovirus. Compared with the roughly 720-donor mean, donors in an Asian-associated ancestry cluster had fewer N-insertions in productive TCRs, according to a later genetic analysis. Across donors, most TCR sequences were observed very rarely, whereas some public TCRs were present in many individuals. Because counts were too low, approximately 15 rarely observed V segments, including chromosome 9 orphons, were excluded from the earlier analysis of fewer than 650 of the donors. Cytomegalovirus status was reported to be diagnosed by the classifier with high specificity and sensitivity in both the original and validation cohorts. Linkage disequilibrium might explain the correlated functional status among segregating V segments, but an unknown experimental factor could not be ruled out. In a later analysis, most CMV-associated TCR beta chains were found to appear HLA-restricted, with HLA associations seemingly driven largely by CMV exposure. A later analysis found that TCR association rates varied across HLA loci, with DRB1 alleles showing the most associated TCRs and HLA-C alleles the fewest. In a later analysis, HLA-associated TCR beta chains were found to be more clonally expanded and to have lower generation probabilities than equally common non-associated chains. Because HLA typing was unavailable for some donors at each locus, only the typed subset was used in association tests. This cohort had only TCR beta chains sequenced, and the lack of alpha or paired-chain data limited which features could be detected. An earlier analysis of some 560 of the donors showed that most TCR beta V segments appeared in productive rearrangements either about 87% or about 30% of the time, which broadly matched IMGT annotations. An association between a missense DCLRE1C variant and V-gene and J-gene trimming of TCR beta chains was found in a later genetic analysis and replicated in an independent cohort.

This clone was seen once. Its recognized antigen is unknown. No quality values exist for individual bases; no much larger clone is one base distant. Distinct nucleotide sequences in the sample also encode this CDR3. The sequence links TRBV7-9 to TRBJ2-7, with TRBD1 tentatively as D gene (6 bases match). Sequenced input: PBMCs. This clonotype originated in a woman aged 40 to 50 in good health and CMV-seronegative. The CDR3: CASSSGTHHSYEQYF. The DNA is TGTGCCAGCAGCTCCGGGACACACCATTCCTACGAGCAGTACTTC.